This TCR beta chain emerged from a study of beta chain features in type 1 diabetes. Study at large: Comparable age, gender and cell yields were observed in patients relative to healthy donors. General observations from the study: The study found that naive, central memory and Treg TCRB repertoires appeared more similar in patients than in healthy donors. Still unanswered here is whether HLA type influences TCRB rearrangement.

Germline-derived CDR1 and CDR2 are MRHNA and SNTAGT. The CDR3 spans 15 residues. The J segment lost 0 bases and the V segment lost 5 bases, leaving 2 bases of the junction unmatched. This clone showed up just a few times. Its cognate antigen is unknown. Expressed TCRB transcripts were sequenced because the isolated RNA had all been reverse transcribed beforehand. Some 3.8 million reads, on average, came from each naive, central memory and regulatory T cell sample. TCRdb's copy holds only in-frame clones and misses some; the assay was immunoSEQ multiplex PCR. The data show 390,000 or so clones, approximately 13% seen once.

The specimen was naive CD4+ T cells from blood. This TCR derives from a man aged 25 to 40 in good health. The chain employs TRBV6-4 and TRBJ2-1, with 9 bases that match TRBD2. The CDR3 nucleotides read TGTGCCAGCAGTCTTAGCGGGAGCTCCTACAATGAGCAGTTCTTC. Its translation: CASSLSGSSYNEQFF.